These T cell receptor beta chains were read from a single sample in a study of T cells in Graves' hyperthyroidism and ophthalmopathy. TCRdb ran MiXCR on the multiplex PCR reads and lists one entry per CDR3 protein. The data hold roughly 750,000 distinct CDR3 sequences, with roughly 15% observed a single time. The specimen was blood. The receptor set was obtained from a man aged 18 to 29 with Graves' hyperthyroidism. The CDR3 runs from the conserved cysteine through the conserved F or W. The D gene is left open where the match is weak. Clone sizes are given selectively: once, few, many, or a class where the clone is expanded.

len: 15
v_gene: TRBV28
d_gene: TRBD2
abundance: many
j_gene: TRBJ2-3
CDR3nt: TGTGCCAGCAGTTCCTTAGCGGGAACGGGAGATACGCAGTATTTT
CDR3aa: CASSSLAGTGDTQYF

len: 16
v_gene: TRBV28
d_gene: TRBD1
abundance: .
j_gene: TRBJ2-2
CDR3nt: TGTGCCGGCAGCCCGACAGGGGTTAGGTTCGGCGGGGAGCTGTTTTTT
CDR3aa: CAGSPTGVRFGGELFF

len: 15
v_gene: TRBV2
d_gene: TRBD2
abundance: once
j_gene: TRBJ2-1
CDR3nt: TGTGCCAGCAGGCCTACTAGCGGGATATACAATGAGCAGTTCTTC
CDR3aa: CASRPTSGIYNEQFF

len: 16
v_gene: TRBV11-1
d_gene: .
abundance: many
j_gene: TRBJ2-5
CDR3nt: TGTGCCAGCAGCTTCTCTTGGACCAGGGTCCAAGAGACCCAGTACTTC
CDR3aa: CASSFSWTRVQETQYF

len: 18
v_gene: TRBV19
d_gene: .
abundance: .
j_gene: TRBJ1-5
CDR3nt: TGTGCCAGTAGTATTTATTCCGTTCGACCCTATAGCAATCAGCCCCAGCATTTT
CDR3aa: CASSIYSVRPYSNQPQHF

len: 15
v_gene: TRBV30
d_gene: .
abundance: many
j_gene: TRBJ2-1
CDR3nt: TGTGCCTGGAGTGTGGGACACAGCTCCTACAATGAGCAGTTCTTC
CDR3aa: CAWSVGHSSYNEQFF

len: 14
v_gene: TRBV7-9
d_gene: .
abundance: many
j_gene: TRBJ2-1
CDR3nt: TGTGCCAGCAGCTTCGGAGTCTTATTGGATGAGCAGTTCTTC
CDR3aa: CASSFGVLLDEQFF

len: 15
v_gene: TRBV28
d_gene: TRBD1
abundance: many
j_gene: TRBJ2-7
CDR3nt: TGTGCCAGCGGGGAGACCGACAGGGGGGCTCGCGAGCAGTACTTC
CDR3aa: CASGETDRGAREQYF

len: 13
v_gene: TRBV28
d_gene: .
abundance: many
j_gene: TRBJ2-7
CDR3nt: TGTGCCAGCAGGGCGGGCGGGCTCTACGAGCAGTACTTC
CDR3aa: CASRAGGLYEQYF

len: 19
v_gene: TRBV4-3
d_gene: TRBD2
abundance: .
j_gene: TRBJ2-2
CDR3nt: TGCGCCAGCAGCCAAGAGCACGGACTAGCGGGAGTGCGAGTCGGGGAGCTGTTTTTT
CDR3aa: CASSQEHGLAGVRVGELFF

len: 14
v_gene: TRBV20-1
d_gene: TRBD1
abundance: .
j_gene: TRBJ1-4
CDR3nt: TGCAGTGCGGACACAGGGGCAACTAATGAAAAACTGTTTTTT
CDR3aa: CSADTGATNEKLFF

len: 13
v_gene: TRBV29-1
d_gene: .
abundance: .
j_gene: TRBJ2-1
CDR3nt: TGCAGCGTTGTTCCAGTCGGGTACAATGAGCAGTTCTTC
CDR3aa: CSVVPVGYNEQFF

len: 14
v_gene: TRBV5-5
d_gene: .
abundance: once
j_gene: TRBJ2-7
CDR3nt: TGTGCCAGCAGCTTCGGGGAAGGGTCCTACGAGCAGTACTTC
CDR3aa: CASSFGEGSYEQYF

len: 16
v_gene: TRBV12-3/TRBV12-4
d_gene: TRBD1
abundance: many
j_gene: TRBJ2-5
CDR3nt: TGTGCCAGCAGCCCCGAGGACAGGGCCGCCACTGAGACCCAGTACTTC
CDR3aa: CASSPEDRAATETQYF

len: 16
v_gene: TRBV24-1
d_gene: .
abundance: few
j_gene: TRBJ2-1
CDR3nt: TGTGCCACCAGTGGCCCAACCGGGACGCCGAAGAGAATGCAGTTCTTC
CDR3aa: CATSGPTGTPKRMQFF

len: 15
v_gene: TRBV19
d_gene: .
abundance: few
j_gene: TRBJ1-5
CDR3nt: TGTGCCAGTAGTCCCGTGGGTACCTACAATCAGCCCCAGCATTTT
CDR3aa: CASSPVGTYNQPQHF

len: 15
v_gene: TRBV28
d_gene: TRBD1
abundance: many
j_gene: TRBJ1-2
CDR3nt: TGTGCCAGCAGTTTCGACAGGGGGAGGAACTATGGCTACACCTTC
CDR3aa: CASSFDRGRNYGYTF

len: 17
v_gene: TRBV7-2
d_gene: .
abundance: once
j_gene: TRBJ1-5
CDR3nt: TGTGCCAGCAGCTTAGGATGGGGACCCGGGGGTAATCAGCCCCAGCATTTT
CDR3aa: CASSLGWGPGGNQPQHF

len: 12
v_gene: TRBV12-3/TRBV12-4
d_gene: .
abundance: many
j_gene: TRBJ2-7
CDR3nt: TGTGCCAGCAGGGACAGCTTCTACGAGCAGTACTTC
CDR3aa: CASRDSFYEQYF

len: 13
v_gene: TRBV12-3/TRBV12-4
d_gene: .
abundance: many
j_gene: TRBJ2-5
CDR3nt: TGTGCCAGCAGGATTGGCGGCCAAGAGACCCAGTACTTC
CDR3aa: CASRIGGQETQYF

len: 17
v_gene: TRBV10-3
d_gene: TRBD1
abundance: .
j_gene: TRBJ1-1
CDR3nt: TGTGCCATCAGTGAGACTGACAGGGGGCGCGATAGTACTGAAGCTTTCTTT
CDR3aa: CAISETDRGRDSTEAFF

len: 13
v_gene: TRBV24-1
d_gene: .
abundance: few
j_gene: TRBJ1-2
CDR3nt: TGTGCCACCAGTGATGGGGGATACTATGGCTACACCTTC
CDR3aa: CATSDGGYYGYTF

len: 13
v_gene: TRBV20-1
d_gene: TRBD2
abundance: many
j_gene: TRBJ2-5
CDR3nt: TGCAGTGCTAGAGCGGGAGGCCAAGAGACCCAGTACTTC
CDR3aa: CSARAGGQETQYF

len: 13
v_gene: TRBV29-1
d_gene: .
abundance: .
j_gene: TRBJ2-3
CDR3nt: TGCAGCCTCAAGAGGGTTTTCACAGATACGCAGTATTTT
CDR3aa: CSLKRVFTDTQYF

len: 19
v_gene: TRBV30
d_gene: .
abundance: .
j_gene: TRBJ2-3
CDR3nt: TGTGCCTGGAGTGTAATTGGTGAGGTTTGGGAGGACTACACAGATACGCAGTATTTT
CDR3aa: CAWSVIGEVWEDYTDTQYF

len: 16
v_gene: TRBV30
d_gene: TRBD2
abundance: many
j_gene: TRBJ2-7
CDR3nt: TGTGCCTGGAACCTGGCCGCGGAGCGGGAGGGCCTCGAGCAGTACTTC
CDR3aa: CAWNLAAEREGLEQYF

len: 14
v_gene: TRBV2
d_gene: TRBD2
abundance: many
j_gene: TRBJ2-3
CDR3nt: TGTGCCAGCAGTCGTGAGCGGGAGGCAGATACGCAGTATTTT
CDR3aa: CASSREREADTQYF

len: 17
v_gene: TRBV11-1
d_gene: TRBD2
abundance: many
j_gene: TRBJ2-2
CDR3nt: TGTGCCAGCAGCTTACGAGGTCTAGCGGGAGACACCGGGGAGCTGTTTTTT
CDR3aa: CASSLRGLAGDTGELFF

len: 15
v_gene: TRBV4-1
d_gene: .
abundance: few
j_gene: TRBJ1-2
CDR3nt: TGCGCCAGCAGCCAAGGGGAAAGGCCCGCTTATGGCTACACCTTC
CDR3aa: CASSQGERPAYGYTF

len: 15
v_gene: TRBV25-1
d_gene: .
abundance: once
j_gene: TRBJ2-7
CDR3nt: TGTGCCAGCAGTGAAGAAGAGGAAGGAGGCTACGAGCAGTACTTC
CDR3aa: CASSEEEEGGYEQYF

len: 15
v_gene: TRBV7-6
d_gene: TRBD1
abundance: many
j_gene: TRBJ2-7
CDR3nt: TGTGCCAGCAGCCCTCGGGACAGCCTGTCTTGGGAGCAGTACTTC
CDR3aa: CASSPRDSLSWEQYF

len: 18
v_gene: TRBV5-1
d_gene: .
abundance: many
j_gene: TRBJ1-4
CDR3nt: TGCGCCAGCAGCTATGGGGATCGACAGAAGGCAACTAATGAAAAACTGTTTTTT
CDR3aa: CASSYGDRQKATNEKLFF

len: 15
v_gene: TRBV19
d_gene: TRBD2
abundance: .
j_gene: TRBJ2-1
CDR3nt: TGTGCCAGCCAGGGTAGCGGGAGTGGTAACAATGAGCAGTTCTTC
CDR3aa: CASQGSGSGNNEQFF

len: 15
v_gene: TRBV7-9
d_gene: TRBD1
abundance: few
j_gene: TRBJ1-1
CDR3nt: TGTGCCAGCAGCCCCGCCGGGACAGGTGTGGCTGAAGCTTTCTTT
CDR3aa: CASSPAGTGVAEAFF

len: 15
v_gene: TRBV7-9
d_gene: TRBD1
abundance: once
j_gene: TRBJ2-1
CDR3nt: TGTGCCAGCAGCATCGGGACCGGGACAGGGCGGAATCAGTTCTTC
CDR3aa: CASSIGTGTGRNQFF

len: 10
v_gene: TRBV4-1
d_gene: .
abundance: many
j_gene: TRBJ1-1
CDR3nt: TGCGCCAGCAGGCTTGCTGAAGCTTTCTTT
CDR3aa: CASRLAEAFF

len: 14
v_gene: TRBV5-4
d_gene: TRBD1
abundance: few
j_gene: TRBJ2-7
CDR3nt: TGTGCCAGCAGAGAGGACAGGGTTTTAAGCGAGCAGTACTTC
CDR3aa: CASREDRVLSEQYF

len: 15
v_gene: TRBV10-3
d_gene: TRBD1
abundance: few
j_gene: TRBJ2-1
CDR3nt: TGTGCCATCAGTGGGACAGGGATATTATACAATGAGCAGTTCTTC
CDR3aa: CAISGTGILYNEQFF

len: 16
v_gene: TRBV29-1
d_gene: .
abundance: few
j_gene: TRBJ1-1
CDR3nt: TGCAGCGTCGCGCGGGGCGGCCGCGCAATGAACACTGAAGCTTTCTTT
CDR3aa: CSVARGGRAMNTEAFF

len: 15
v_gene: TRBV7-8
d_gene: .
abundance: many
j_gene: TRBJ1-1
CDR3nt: TGTGCCAGCAGCCCACTCTCGGTCGCTCACACTGAAGCTTTCTTT
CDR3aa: CASSPLSVAHTEAFF

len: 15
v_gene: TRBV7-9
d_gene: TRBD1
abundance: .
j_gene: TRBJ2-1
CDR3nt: TGTGCCAGCAGCCAGTTTGGACAGGGAGGCGATGAGCAGTTCTTC
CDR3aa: CASSQFGQGGDEQFF

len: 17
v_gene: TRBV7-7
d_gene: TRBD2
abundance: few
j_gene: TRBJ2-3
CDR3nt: TGTGCTAGCACCACACCACCCGGGACTAGCGGGAGGGGGACGCAGTATTTT
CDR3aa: CASTTPPGTSGRGTQYF